The 19 T cell receptor beta chains below were found in one sample sequenced in a study of T cell repertoires in cytomegalovirus infection. In TCRdb, the reads were re-called with MiXCR into one record per CDR3 protein. Among around 230,000 distinct CDR3 sequences, roughly 6.5% were seen once, and the ten largest hold around 6.9%. The sequenced sample was PBMCs. These TCRs come from a human donor in good health (CMV status not recorded). Some clones in this sample may be carry-over from other donors' samples.

Many counts were recorded for this clonotype. J is TRBJ2-7 and V is TRBV7-2, with 8 bases fitting TRBD2. Germline V lookup: CDR1 SGHTA, CDR2 FQGNSA. V lost 5 bases and J lost 3; bases outside the gene matches: 12. This CDR3 contains 16 residues. The CDR3 spells CASSPTRGAGVYEQYF. The CDR3, as DNA: TGTGCCAGCAGCCCTACTCGGGGAGCGGGGGTCTACGAGCAGTACTTC.

This clonotype was picked up a small number of times. The J gene is TRBJ2-5, the V gene TRBV29-1; the D gene could be TRBD1 or TRBD2 (7 bases each). CDR1 and CDR2 from the germline V gene are SQVTM and ANQGSEA. The CDR3 contains 12 residues. V lost 5 bases to trimming and J lost 5 bases, with 12 bases between them. DNA of the CDR3: TGCAGCGTTACAGGGGAGGGGGAGACCCAGTACTTC. Translated: CSVTGEGETQYF.

Many counts were recorded for this clonotype. The chain employs TRBV2 and TRBJ2-2; tentative D call: TRBD1 (6 bases). V lost 5 bases and J lost 4, with 11 bases in between. Per the germline V gene, CDR1 is SNHLY and CDR2 is FYNNEI. This CDR3 has 14 residues. DNA for the CDR3: TGTGCCAGCAGTTTACAGGGTACCACCGGGGAGCTGTTTTTT. Translation gives CASSLQGTTGELFF.

This clonotype came up many times. The genes are TRBV20-1 and TRBJ1-3, with D tentatively TRBD1 (5 bases). Germline loops: CDR1 DFQATT, CDR2 SNEGSKA (reference sequence). This CDR3 comprises 13 residues. The CDR3 loop reads CSAGGLRGNTIYF. The CDR3 DNA reads TGCAGCGCAGGTGGACTGCGGGGGAACACCATATATTTT.

This clonotype has ten or more counts. V is TRBV2 and J is TRBJ1-5, with TRBD1 as a possible D gene (6 bases). V was pared by 7 bases and J by 0 bases, with 7 bases between. This CDR3 has 13 amino acids. Germline values: CDR1 SNHLY, CDR2 FYNNEI. In DNA, the CDR3 is TGTGCCAGCAACAGGGATAGCAATCAGCCCCAGCATTTT. Its translation is CASNRDSNQPQHF.

This clonotype has at least ten counts. The V call is TRBV6-2 or TRBV6-3, the J call TRBJ2-1; D not certain. V was clipped by 2 bases and J by 5 bases, with 4 bases between them. This CDR3 has 12 residues. Germline V lookup: CDR1 MNHEY, CDR2 SVGEGT. The CDR3 region has the DNA TGTGCCAGCAGTTACCCGGACAATGAGCAGTTCTTC. It yields the protein CASSYPDNEQFF.

This clonotype was recorded many times. V is TRBV28 and J is TRBJ1-5; D gene uncertain. The length of the CDR3 is 16 residues. The V end lost 7 bases, the J end lost 4 bases, and 20 bases lay between the germline ends. Germline assignment: CDR1 MDHEN and CDR2 SYDVKM. CDR3 protein: CASTRGFRVINQPQHF. As DNA, the CDR3 is TGTGCCAGCACCCGGGGTTTCCGAGTAATAAATCAGCCCCAGCATTTT.

Many counts were recorded for this clonotype. Here the CDR3 DNA reads TGTGCCAGCAGCTTCGACAGCACCGGGGAGCTGTTTTTT. Its protein is CASSFDSTGELFF. The chain uses TRBV2 and TRBJ2-2; D is perhaps TRBD1 (5 bases). The V gene lost 6 bases and the J gene lost 4 bases, with 9 bases spanning the gap. The CDR3 contains 13 residues. The germline V gene has CDR1 SNHLY and CDR2 FYNNEI.

This clonotype was observed at least ten times. In DNA, the CDR3 is TGTGCCAGCAGCTGGGGACAGGGCGATTCACCCCTCCACTTT. As protein: CASSWGQGDSPLHF. This chain joins TRBV7-8 and TRBJ1-6; 9 nucleotides agree with TRBD1. In germline, CDR1 is SGHVS, CDR2 FQNEAQ. CDR3 length: 14 amino acids. Germline trimming cut 4 bases from V and 8 bases from J; bases unmatched to any gene: 3.

The table lists this clonotype with a few counts. The CDR3 reads CASSENRYQETQYF. The CDR3 DNA follows: TGTGCCAGCAGTGAAAATAGGTACCAAGAGACCCAGTACTTC. The chain links TRBV25-1 to TRBJ2-5; D is uncertain. Germline CDR1 is MGHDK and CDR2 is SYGVNS. V was clipped by 2 bases and J by 0 bases, with 7 bases between them. The CDR3 totals 14 residues. The variable domain in full, completed from reference TRBV25-1 and TRBJ2-5, reads EADIYQTPRYLVIGTGKKITLECSQTMGHDKMYWYQQDPGMELHLIHYSYGVNSTEKGDLSSESTVSRIRTEHFPLTLESARPSHTSQYLCASSENRYQETQYFGPGTRLLVL.

This clonotype was counted many times. CDR3: CASSLGTLNQPQHF. Here the CDR3 DNA reads TGTGCCAGCAGCTTGGGGACACTGAATCAGCCCCAGCATTTT. This chain links TRBV7-2 with TRBJ1-5, with D possibly being TRBD1 (6 bases). The length of the CDR3 is 14 residues. Germline V gene lookup returns CDR1 SGHTA and CDR2 FQGNSA. V was clipped by 3 bases and J by 4 bases, with 10 bases between them.

This clonotype has at least ten counts. The chain joins TRBV19 to TRBJ2-7, with 11 bases fitting TRBD1. The CDR3 is 17 amino acids. The V segment lost 5 bases and the J segment 2 bases; nucleotides outside the gene matches: 11. CDR1 LNHDA and CDR2 SQIVND come from the germline V gene (reference sequence). The CDR3 here is CASSSPPGTGGTYEQYF. The CDR3 bases are TGTGCCAGTAGTTCCCCCCCCGGGACAGGGGGAACCTACGAGCAGTACTTC.

The table lists this clonotype with many counts. The chain uses TRBV6-2 or TRBV6-3 and TRBJ2-5; 10 positions match TRBD2. Germline V gene sequence: CDR1 MNHEY, CDR2 SVGEGT. Trimming removed 2 bases from V and 1 base from J; junction bases left unmatched: 7. The CDR3 runs to 17 residues. The CDR3 DNA reads as TGTGCCAGCAGTTACGGGCGAAGCGGGGGGGCCCAAGAGACCCAGTACTTC. Amino acid sequence: CASSYGRSGGAQETQYF.

This sequence joins TRBV7-2 and TRBJ2-7, with D possibly TRBD2 on 6 matching bases. This CDR3 has 14 residues. Germline-derived CDR1 and CDR2 are SGHTA and FQGNSA. The germline V and J ends were trimmed by 5 bases and 4 bases, with 15 bases remaining between them. The CDR3, as DNA: TGTGCCAGCAGCCAGCGGGTTTCAAGTTACGAGCAGTACTTC. This encodes CASSQRVSSYEQYF.

This clonotype has at least ten counts. V gene TRBV7-2 combines with J gene TRBJ2-5, with D unresolved. Germline assignment: CDR1 SGHTA and CDR2 FQGNSA. The CDR3 length is 12 residues. V lost 5 bases to trimming and J lost 4 bases, with 8 bases between them. CDR3 amino acids: CASSIGPETQYF. In nucleotides, the CDR3 is TGTGCCAGCAGCATAGGGCCAGAGACCCAGTACTTC.

This clonotype was recorded many times. The gene calls are TRBV11-2 and TRBJ2-7; the D gene is possibly TRBD2 (5 bases). Germline loops: CDR1 SGHAT, CDR2 FQNNGV. V dropped 5 bases and J dropped 3 bases, with 17 bases sitting between them. The CDR3 runs to 15 residues. The CDR3: CASSHGLGGYYEQYF. The CDR3 region has the DNA TGTGCCAGCAGCCATGGGTTAGGAGGATACTACGAGCAGTACTTC.

This clonotype was observed at least ten times. This rearrangement joins TRBV7-3 to TRBJ2-1; TRBD2 aligns across 9 bases. Germline CDR1 and CDR2: SGHTA and FQGTGA. Unmatched junction bases numbered 15, after V lost 5 bases and J lost 1 base. The CDR3 length is 19 residues. CDR3 DNA: TGTGCCAGCAGCCCAGGGAAAGGCGGGGGGGCCAGGTCCTACAATGAGCAGTTCTTC. Amino acid sequence: CASSPGKGGGARSYNEQFF.

This clonotype was counted only a few times. The genes are TRBV12-3 or TRBV12-4 and TRBJ2-7; D is undetermined. Between the trimmed V and J ends, which lost 5 bases and 9 bases, there was a span of 17 bases. This CDR3 has 13 residues. The CDR3 here is CASSPETLRGQYF. DNA of the CDR3: TGTGCCAGCAGTCCCGAGACCCTTCGCGGGCAGTACTTC.

In its sample, this clonotype was seen a few times. This chain links TRBV4-3 with TRBJ2-5; 12 bases fit TRBD2. After removal of 4 bases from V and 4 bases from J, the junction contained 4 bases not matched to a gene. This CDR3 has 15 amino acids. From germline, CDR1 is LGHNA and CDR2 YSLEER. The CDR3 sequence: CASSLLAGGGETQYF. The CDR3 DNA reads TGCGCCAGCAGCCTGCTAGCGGGGGGGGGAGAGACCCAGTACTTC.